The rows below give T cell receptor beta chains drawn from one sample of a study of T cell responses to AZD1222 COVID-19 vaccine. Clones were sequenced by immunoSEQ multiplex PCR, and TCRdb holds only the in-frame ones, with some missing. This table holds about 140,000 clones, 88% found once. The source was peripheral blood, collected 28 days after the second dose of the MenACWY control vaccine. The source is an adult who received the MenACWY meningococcal vaccine as a control. Both conserved end residues are part of each CDR3. Each record gives: J gene, V gene, D gene, clone size, CDR3 protein, CDR3 DNA. A D gene is named only where the DNA matches it firmly. Only part of the rows carry a size: once, few, many, or a class if the clone is expanded.

>TRBJ2-2|TRBV3-1/TRBV3-2|NA|NA
CASSQDRTGELFF
TGTGCCAGCAGCCAAGACCGGACCGGGGAGCTGTTTTTT
>TRBJ1-2|TRBV7-9|TRBD1|once
CASSGQGGYGYTF
TGTGCCAGCAGCGGACAGGGAGGCTATGGCTACACCTTC
>TRBJ2-5|TRBV11-1|NA|NA
CASSFGVQETQYF
TGTGCCAGCAGCTTCGGGGTCCAAGAGACCCAGTACTTC
>TRBJ2-7|TRBV11-3|TRBD1|NA
CASSSGRQGEQYF
TGTGCCAGCAGCTCAGGCAGACAGGGCGAGCAGTACTTC
>TRBJ1-1|TRBV7-2|NA|NA
CASSFEDGLMRFNTEAFF
TGTGCCAGCAGCTTTGAGGACGGTCTTATGAGGTTTAACACTGAAGCTTTCTTT
>TRBJ2-3|TRBV18|TRBD2|NA
CASSPRLAGDGDTQYF
TGTGCCAGCTCACCCCGACTAGCGGGAGACGGGGATACGCAGTATTTT
>TRBJ2-3|TRBV7-3|NA|NA
CASSLGGRPDTQYF
TGTGCCAGCAGCTTGGGTGGGAGGCCAGATACGCAGTATTTT
>TRBJ2-5|TRBV11-2|NA|NA
CASSRERRGTQYF
TGTGCCAGCAGCCGTGAGCGCCGAGGAACCCAGTACTTC
>TRBJ2-5|TRBV27|TRBD2|NA
CASSMGLADQETQYF
TGTGCCAGCAGTATGGGACTAGCGGACCAAGAGACCCAGTACTTC
>TRBJ1-1|TRBV2|NA|once
CASRRTVNTEAFF
TGTGCCAGCAGACGGACAGTGAACACTGAAGCTTTCTTT
>TRBJ1-2|TRBV3-1/TRBV3-2|NA|NA
CASSLDGFNYGYTF
TGTGCCAGCAGCCTGGACGGATTTAACTATGGCTACACCTTC
>TRBJ2-7|TRBV5-1|NA|NA
CASSLSTYEQYF
TGCGCCAGCAGCCTCTCGACTTACGAGCAGTACTTC
>TRBJ1-1|TRBV11-3|TRBD1|NA
CASSWGQVTEAFF
TGTGCCAGCAGTTGGGGACAGGTCACTGAAGCTTTCTTT
>TRBJ1-2|TRBV7-2|TRBD1|NA
CASSPQTGNGYTF
TGTGCCAGCAGCCCCCAGACAGGGAATGGCTACACCTTC
>TRBJ2-1|TRBV28|NA|once
CASSLTGEGEQFF
TGTGCCAGCAGTTTAACAGGGGAGGGTGAGCAGTTCTTC
>TRBJ2-3|TRBV29-1|TRBD2|NA
CSAKGIPSGGAGTDTQYF
TGCAGCGCCAAGGGGATCCCTAGCGGGGGGGCCGGGACAGATACGCAGTATTTT
>TRBJ2-4|TRBV11-3|NA|NA
CASSIGRNIQYF
TGTGCCAGCAGCATTGGGCGAAACATTCAGTACTTC
>TRBJ2-5|TRBV2|NA|NA
CASSDYQETQYF
TGTGCCAGCAGTGACTACCAAGAGACCCAGTACTTC
>TRBJ2-3|TRBV4-1|TRBD2|NA
CASSHRWVAGDPDTQYF
TGCGCCAGCAGCCACCGGTGGGTAGCGGGGGATCCAGATACGCAGTATTTT
>TRBJ1-1|TRBV10-3|TRBD1|once
CAISGLDRGQGNTEAFF
TGTGCCATCAGTGGTTTAGACAGGGGGCAGGGGAACACTGAAGCTTTCTTT
>TRBJ1-1|TRBV28|TRBD1|NA
CASSPKGQGDTEAFF
TGTGCCAGCAGTCCCAAGGGACAGGGGGACACTGAAGCTTTCTTT
>TRBJ1-2|TRBV10-3|NA|NA
CAISEGDGSYGYTF
TGTGCCATCAGTGAGGGGGACGGTTCCTATGGCTACACCTTC
>TRBJ1-6|TRBV4-2|TRBD1|NA
CASSRQGASPLHF
TGTGCCAGCAGCCGACAGGGCGCTTCACCCCTCCACTTT
>TRBJ2-5|TRBV2|NA|NA
CASSEQETQYF
TGTGCCAGCAGTGAACAAGAGACCCAGTACTTC
>TRBJ1-5|TRBV6-6|NA|NA
CASSPAGSSNQPQHF
TGTGCCAGCAGCCCCGCCGGGAGTAGCAATCAGCCCCAGCATTTT
>TRBJ1-5|TRBV5-8|NA|NA
CASSLGKSSNQPQHF
TGTGCCAGCAGCTTGGGGAAAAGTAGCAATCAGCCCCAGCATTTT
>TRBJ1-1|TRBV12-3/TRBV12-4|NA|NA
CASSPPRNTEAFF
TGTGCCAGCAGCCCACCGCGGAACACTGAAGCTTTCTTT
>TRBJ1-1|TRBV7-3|TRBD1|NA
CASSLTGEGTEAFF
TGTGCCAGCAGCCTAACAGGGGAGGGCACTGAAGCTTTCTTT
>TRBJ2-3|TRBV4-2|NA|NA
CASSQGGRVSTDTQYF
TGTGCCAGCAGCCAAGGGGGCAGGGTATCCACAGATACGCAGTATTTT
>TRBJ1-5|TRBV28|NA|NA
CASSKGHSNQPQHF
TGTGCCAGCAGTAAGGGGCATAGCAATCAGCCCCAGCATTTT
>TRBJ1-4|TRBV4-2|TRBD1|NA
CASSRWTGNNEKLFF
TGTGCCAGCAGCAGATGGACAGGGAATAATGAAAAACTGTTTTTT
>TRBJ2-7|TRBV3-1/TRBV3-2|TRBD2|once
CASSLGLAGGYEQYF
TGTGCCAGCAGCCTTGGACTAGCGGGGGGCTACGAGCAGTACTTC
>TRBJ1-3|TRBV25-1|NA|NA
CASSESLSGNTIYF
TGTGCCAGCAGTGAATCTCTCTCTGGAAACACCATATATTTT
>TRBJ1-2|TRBV7-8|TRBD1|NA
CASSSQGARGYTF
TGTGCCAGCAGCTCACAGGGGGCTCGGGGCTACACCTTC
>TRBJ2-3|TRBV7-2|NA|NA
CASSFFMVAADTQYF
TGTGCCAGCAGCTTCTTCATGGTAGCGGCGGATACGCAGTATTTT
>TRBJ2-7|TRBV7-9|TRBD2|NA
CASSPAGLAVYEQYF
TGTGCCAGCAGCCCCGCGGGACTAGCGGTATACGAGCAGTACTTC
>TRBJ1-2|TRBV7-9|NA|NA
CASSSGSRGYTF
TGTGCCAGCAGCTCGGGATCCCGGGGCTACACCTTC